This T cell receptor (beta chain) was found in a study of beta chain features in type 1 diabetes. Notes on the study in general: Moderate but significant shortening of TCRB CDR3s was recorded in all four CD4+ subsets from Type 1 diabetes patients.

Germline loops: CDR1 SNHLY, CDR2 FYNNEI. CDR3 length equals 13 residues. V lost 7 bases to trimming and J lost 2 bases, with 11 bases between them. Expressed TCRB transcripts were sequenced, since all the RNA that had been isolated was reverse transcribed. The assay was immunoSEQ multiplex PCR, and TCRdb's table has in-frame clones only and misses some. The sample has 15,000 or so clones; approximately 68% are singletons. This clone was found a few times. What it binds is not known. The gene calls are TRBV2 and TRBJ1-1; D remains unclear. The sequence derives from a man younger than 45 with type 1 diabetes. Sequenced: Tregs from blood. As DNA, the CDR3 is TGTGCCAGCACCCTCCGGGTCAACACTGAAGCTTTCTTT. Translating it yields CASTLRVNTEAFF.